A single T cell receptor (beta chain) is shown here with its context. Its cognate antigen is unknown. These data are taken from a study of vaccination effects on CD4 cells after COVID-19. Study-level information: Every participant took two doses of the BNT162b2 or mRNA-1273 vaccine.

CDR3 length: 13 residues. CDR1 is SGHTA, CDR2 FQGNSA, per germline. Unmatched junction bases numbered 8, after V lost 5 bases and J lost 10 bases. This table comes from immunoSEQ multiplex PCR, and its TCRdb copy is limited to in-frame clones, with some not included. In the table there are 20,000 to 25,000 clones, about 75% of which are singletons. Study-wide findings and caveats: The study, lacking early post-infection timepoints, had few convalescent patients. Cross-reaction with common cold coronaviruses was seen in only 1 of 255 vaccine-induced clones from healthy vaccinees.

Sequencing in the ViraFEST assay came after antigen-specific CD4+ T cells had been expanded with viral peptide pools, which were used to stimulate PBMC. Upon completion of about ten days in culture, CD4+ T cells were isolated. Neither prior SARS-CoV-2 infection nor positive nucleocapsid antibodies were present in the vaccine recipients. Each well held about 2 million PBMC cultured with roughly 10 ug/ml peptides and roughly 11 IU/ml IL-2. The chain couples TRBV7-2 to TRBJ2-1, with 7 nucleotides matching TRBD2. Sequencing was performed on CD4+ T cells from PBMCs cultured with HCoV-NL63 spike peptides, taken before COVID-19 vaccination. The sequence was obtained from a human donor who received a COVID-19 vaccine. The CDR3 bases are TGTGCCAGCAGCCGTCGACTAGCCGGAGAGCAGTTCTTC. This gives the protein CASSRRLAGEQFF.